One and the same sample provided the 17 T cell receptor beta chains below, sequenced in a study of T cell responses to AZD1222 COVID-19 vaccine. Repertoires were generated with immunoSEQ multiplex PCR, while TCRdb's copy carries only in-frame clones and drops some. The table records over 150,000 clones, roughly 92% of them present only once. This material consisted of peripheral blood, taken 28 days after the second AZD1222 dose. All receptors come from an adult who received the AZD1222 COVID-19 vaccine.

The chain links TRBV4-3 to TRBJ1-5; D is unclear. Germline CDR1 and CDR2: LGHNA and YSLEER. Deletions cut 0 bases from V and 3 bases from J, with 9 bases between. This CDR3 comprises 15 residues. CDR3 residues: CASSQEFGHNQPQHF. The CDR3 DNA sequence: TGCGCCAGCAGCCAAGAATTTGGGCACAATCAGCCCCAGCATTTT.

The rearrangement uses TRBV7-9 and TRBJ1-5, with 9 bases fitting TRBD1. This CDR3 is 13 amino acids long. V trimming: 6 bases; J trimming: 7 bases; junction bases outside the gene matches: 4. CDR1 is SEHNR, CDR2 FQNEAQ, per germline (reference sequence). As DNA, the CDR3 is TGTGCCAGCAGTGGACAGGGGAACCAGCCCCAGCATTTT. Protein product: CASSGQGNQPQHF. The entire variable domain, with the rest obtained from reference TRBV7-9 and TRBJ1-5, is as follows: DTGVSQNPRHKITKRGQNVTFRCDPISEHNRLYWYRQTLGQGPEFLTYFQNEAQLEKSRLLSDRFSAERPKGSFSTLEIQRTEQGDSAMYLCASSGQGNQPQHFGDGTRLSIL.

This clone has only one observation. CDR3 DNA sequence: TGTGCCAGCAGCAAGACACTTGAAGCTTTCTTT. The encoded protein is CASSKTLEAFF. This chain links TRBV6-2 or TRBV6-3 with TRBJ1-1; D not resolved. The CDR3 is 11 residues long. Germline V gene lookup returns CDR1 MNHEY and CDR2 SVGEGT. Trimming removed 6 bases from V and 7 bases from J, with 9 bases in between.

Notes on this clone: At the DNA level, this CDR3 is encoded by other sequences in the same sample as well. The CDR3 DNA sequence: TGTGCCAGCAGTTTAGGACAGGGCTATGGCTACACCTTC. Protein sequence: CASSLGQGYGYTF. The V gene is TRBV27, the J gene TRBJ1-2; 8 bases map to TRBD1. The CDR3 is made up of 13 amino acids. Germline-derived CDR1 and CDR2 are MNHEY and SMNVEV (reference sequence). Losses at the gene ends were 2 bases for V and 4 bases for J; bases not matched to a gene: 0.

This clone is a singleton in its sample. The chain employs TRBV19 and TRBJ1-1; D is ambiguous. Trimming stripped 5 bases from V and 1 base from J, with 8 bases between. Per germline, CDR1 LNHDA and CDR2 SQIVND (reference sequence). This CDR3 region has 13 residues. The CDR3 coding sequence is TGTGCCAGTAGTTCAGACCCGAACACTGAAGCTTTCTTT. Protein sequence: CASSSDPNTEAFF.

The rearrangement links TRBV12-3 or TRBV12-4 to TRBJ2-7; a weak D match, TRBD2 (6 bases). CDR3 length: 12 amino acids. Trimming left V 6 bases short and J 4 bases short, with 10 bases between. CDR3 amino acids: CASSLEGYEQYF. DNA of the CDR3: TGTGCCAGCAGCCTGGAGGGGTACGAGCAGTACTTC.

The CDR3 region is CAISESKGRGSRGVPEAFF. The CDR3 region has the DNA TGTGCCATCAGTGAGTCGAAAGGTAGAGGGTCACGGGGCGTCCCTGAAGCTTTCTTT. This chain joins TRBV10-3 and TRBJ1-1, with D maybe TRBD1 (5 bases). V shed 0 bases and J shed 6 bases, with 26 bases lying between them. Germline lookup yields CDR1 ENHRY and CDR2 SYGVKD. CDR3 length: 19 residues.

V and J are TRBV28 and TRBJ1-5, with D hard to call. Germline lookup yields CDR1 MDHEN and CDR2 SYDVKM. The length of the CDR3 is 11 residues. Trimming pared 3 bases from V and 6 bases from J, leaving 3 bases between. CDR3 DNA: TGTGCCAGCAGTTTTGGTCAGCCCCAGCATTTT. Amino acid sequence: CASSFGQPQHF.

This clone was recorded only once. The V gene is TRBV2, the J gene TRBJ1-6; D remains ambiguous. This CDR3 region has 14 residues. In germline, CDR1 is SNHLY, CDR2 FYNNEI. V was cut by 10 bases and J by 7 bases, with 17 bases left in between. The CDR3 DNA reads as TGTGCCACCCGACCGGATCCTGCCAATTCACCCCTCCACTTT. Translation: CATRPDPANSPLHF.

The gene calls are TRBV28 and TRBJ1-1; D is undetermined. Germline V gene sequence: CDR1 MDHEN, CDR2 SYDVKM. V lost 6 bases, J lost 6 bases, and 14 bases lay in between. The CDR3 has 13 residues. The CDR3 DNA follows: TGTGCCAGCAGCCCCCGATTCGAGGCTGAAGCTTTCTTT. Translated: CASSPRFEAEAFF.

V usage is TRBV2 and J usage is TRBJ1-5; D is undetermined. V lost 1 base, J lost 3 bases, and 16 bases lay in between. Germline CDR1 and CDR2: SNHLY and FYNNEI. The CDR3 loop spans 17 amino acids. The CDR3 DNA reads TGTGCCAGCAGTGAAGAGTCGGTTGGACTAGACAATCAGCCCCAGCATTTT. Its protein is CASSEESVGLDNQPQHF.

The chain employs TRBV27 and TRBJ2-1; 10 bases align to TRBD1. CDR1 and CDR2 (germline): MNHEY, SMNVEV (reference sequence). The CDR3 is made up of 16 amino acids. V lost 6 bases, J lost 5 bases, and 10 bases stayed unmatched. The CDR3: CASSPLRDRGNNEQFF. Written as DNA, the CDR3 is TGTGCCAGCAGCCCCCTCCGGGACAGGGGAAACAATGAGCAGTTCTTC.

The rearrangement joins TRBV6-5 to TRBJ2-7, with 8 bases fitting TRBD1. J gave up 4 bases and V 0 bases, and 5 bases lay outside the gene matches. Germline CDR1 reads MNHEY; CDR2 reads SVGAGI. The CDR3 is 15 residues long. CDR3 coding DNA: TGTGCCAGCAGTTACTCGACAGGGGATAGGTACGAGCAGTACTTC. This sequence encodes CASSYSTGDRYEQYF.

The rearrangement joins TRBV7-9 to TRBJ1-5; D is unresolved. CDR3 size: 12 residues. In germline, CDR1 is SEHNR, CDR2 FQNEAQ (reference sequence). Trimming took off 3 bases at V and 4 bases at J, with 4 bases between the two ends. CDR3 sequence reads: CASSLENQPQHF. The CDR3 region has the DNA TGTGCCAGCAGCTTGGAGAATCAGCCCCAGCATTTT.

V gene TRBV28 combines with J gene TRBJ2-5; D not resolved. V lost 5 bases, J lost 1 base, and 5 bases lay in between. CDR3 length: 12 amino acids. Per the germline V gene, CDR1 is MDHEN and CDR2 is SYDVKM. CDR3 DNA: TGTGCCAGCAGTCCCACCCAAGAGACCCAGTACTTC. Its translation: CASSPTQETQYF.

CDR3 nucleotides: TGTGCCAGCAGCTTACGGAGCAATCAGCCCCAGCATTTT. It encodes CASSLRSNQPQHF. This chain links TRBV11-2 with TRBJ1-5, with D unclear. From germline, CDR1 is SGHAT and CDR2 FQNNGV. Trimming took off 2 bases at V and 1 base at J, with 3 bases between the two ends. The CDR3 has 13 amino acids. The entire variable domain, with the rest obtained from reference TRBV11-2 and TRBJ1-5, is as follows: EAGVAQSPRYKIIEKRQSVAFWCNPISGHATLYWYQQILGQGPKLLIQFQNNGVVDDSQLPKDRFSAERLKGVDSTLKIQPAKLEDSAVYLCASSLRSNQPQHFGDGTRLSIL.

The chain has TRBV4-2 and TRBJ1-4, with 10 bases matching TRBD1. Germline loops: CDR1 LGHNA, CDR2 YNFKEQ. The CDR3 loop spans 14 amino acids. V was pared by 4 bases and J by 5 bases, with 1 base of the junction left unmatched. The CDR3 sequence is CASSPDRGNEKLFF. CDR3 DNA: TGTGCCAGCAGCCCGGACAGGGGGAATGAAAAACTGTTTTTT.